These 24 T cell receptor beta chains were sequenced from one sample in a study of T cells after yellow fever vaccination (dated by TCRdb to the late 2010s). Library construction relied on 5' RACE. The instrument was an Illumina HiSeq 2500. In TCRdb, the public reads were trimmed at Q25 with fastp and aligned with MiXCR, with productive beta chains retained. When rows share a CDR3 protein, they turn into one entry using the most common DNA and genes. The sample table holds around 600,000 distinct CDR3 sequences, of which roughly an eighth were seen once. About 15% of the sample is taken by the ten largest. Read against the paper, the sample's treatment or condition label means: live attenuated yellow fever vaccine strain. The material sequenced was PBMCs, taken on the day of the yellow fever booster vaccination. The receptor set was obtained from a man aged 25 to 45 who received the YFV17D yellow fever vaccine.

This clonotype was found many times. The chain couples TRBV28 to TRBJ2-7; D not resolved. The CDR3 spans 14 residues. Germline CDR1 is MDHEN and CDR2 is SYDVKM. V lost 6 bases to trimming and J lost 5 bases, with 17 bases between them. CDR3 residues: CASSGPLGIHEQYF. DNA for the CDR3: TGTGCCAGCAGCGGGCCCCTGGGGATCCACGAGCAGTACTTC.

The genes are TRBV6-5 and TRBJ1-1; the match to TRBD1 covers 11 bases. Germline values: CDR1 MNHEY, CDR2 SVGAGI. J was trimmed by 5 bases and V by 1 base; bases with no gene match: 3. This CDR3 comprises 15 residues. CDR3 residues: CASSYWGQGETEAFF. CDR3 in DNA: TGTGCCAGCAGTTACTGGGGACAGGGGGAAACTGAAGCTTTCTTT.

The chain recombines TRBV7-2 with TRBJ2-5, with D uncertain. Germline CDR1 and CDR2: SGHTA and FQGNSA. CDR3 length equals 13 residues. V lost 2 bases and J lost 2, with 6 bases in between. The CDR3 loop is CASSLHGQETQYF. The CDR3 DNA is TGTGCCAGCAGCTTACACGGGCAAGAGACCCAGTACTTC.

This chain connects TRBV19 to TRBJ2-7; weak D call: TRBD1 (6 bases). Germline V CDR1 and CDR2: LNHDA, SQIVND (reference sequence). The V end was cut by 10 bases, the J end by 3 bases, with 22 bases between. The CDR3 totals 15 residues. The CDR3 protein is CATRTQGEGVYEQYF. For the CDR3, the DNA is TGTGCCACTCGGACCCAGGGAGAGGGGGTCTACGAGCAGTACTTC. Full variable domain (rest looked up from reference TRBV19 and TRBJ2-7): DGGITQSPKYLFRKEGQNVTLSCEQNLNHDAMYWYRQDPGQGLRLIYYSQIVNDFQKGDIAEGYSVSREKKESFPLTVTSAQKNPTAFYLCATRTQGEGVYEQYFGPGTRLTVT.

This clonotype has ten or more counts. Relative to the germline gene, one junction end is altered; a read error may explain this. The rearrangement uses TRBV7-7 and TRBJ2-5; D possibly uses TRBD1 or TRBD2 (5 bases each). The CDR3 covers 13 residues. CDR1 SSHAT and CDR2 FNYEAQ come from the germline V gene (reference sequence). In nucleotides, the CDR3 is TGTGCTAGCAGTCGGGACCGCGTGGAGACCCAGTACTTC. Protein: CASSRDRVETQYF.

J is TRBJ2-6 and V is TRBV20-1; D perhaps matches TRBD2 (6 bases). Germline V gene data show CDR1 as DFQATT and CDR2 as SNEGSKA (reference sequence). Trimming took off 6 bases at V and 12 bases at J, with 18 bases between the two ends. There are 13 residues in the CDR3. The CDR3: CSATPGTYSVLTF. Written as DNA, the CDR3 is TGCAGTGCAACCCCCGGGACTTACTCCGTCCTGACTTTC.

This clonotype has just a few counts. This chain links TRBV2 with TRBJ1-2, with a possible D match to TRBD1 (6 bases). V was clipped by 4 bases and J by 4 bases, with 10 bases between them. This CDR3 comprises 13 residues. Per the germline V gene, CDR1 is SNHLY and CDR2 is FYNNEI. The CDR3 sequence: CASSAKGGYGYTF. In DNA, the CDR3 is TGTGCCAGCAGTGCGAAGGGGGGCTATGGCTACACCTTC.

There are a few counts of this clonotype. This chain joins TRBV7-2 and TRBJ2-2, with 9 bases fitting TRBD2. This CDR3 has 16 amino acids. CDR1 is SGHTA and CDR2 is FQGNSA in the germline V gene. Losses at the gene ends were 0 bases for V and 6 bases for J; bases not matched to a gene: 5. The DNA for the CDR3 is TGTGCCAGCAGCTTAGCTAGCGGGAGATCCCCCGGGGAGCTGTTTTTT. Amino acid sequence: CASSLASGRSPGELFF.

This clonotype was counted only a few times. The chain employs TRBV5-1 and TRBJ1-4, with D possibly TRBD1 on 5 matching bases. In germline, CDR1 is SGHRS, CDR2 YFSETQ. The germline V and J ends were trimmed by 3 bases and 6 bases, with 12 bases remaining between them. This CDR3 is built from 14 residues. The CDR3 DNA reads as TGCGCCAGCAGCTACGGGGGGGGAGATGAAAAACTGTTTTTT. Protein product: CASSYGGGDEKLFF.

The sample holds one count of this clonotype. This chain links TRBV20-1 with TRBJ2-3; the D is unclear. This CDR3 is 9 amino acids long. Germline assignment: CDR1 DFQATT and CDR2 SNEGSKA (reference sequence). The CDR3 DNA sequence: TGCAGGGGTCCAGATACGCAGTATTTT. Its protein product is CRGPDTQYF.

This clonotype appeared a few times. This chain links TRBV27 with TRBJ2-3; D gene uncertain. V was shortened by 5 bases and J by 4 bases, with 13 bases between the two germline ends. The CDR3 sequence is 14 residues long. Looked up from germline, CDR1 is MNHEY and CDR2 is SMNVEV (reference sequence). CDR3 in amino acids: CASSGGTRADTQYF. DNA for the CDR3: TGTGCCAGCAGTGGCGGAACACGGGCAGATACGCAGTATTTT.

The chain combines TRBV7-2 with TRBJ2-5, with no clear D. This CDR3 contains 14 residues. Germline V CDR1 and CDR2: SGHTA, FQGNSA. Trimming left V 2 bases short and J 2 bases short, with 9 bases between. DNA of the CDR3: TGTGCCAGCAGCTTATACCCCTCTCAAGAGACCCAGTACTTC. This encodes CASSLYPSQETQYF.

J is TRBJ2-3 and V is TRBV7-2, with 8 bases identical to TRBD2. The length of the CDR3 is 15 residues. V gave up 5 bases and J gave up 4 bases; unmatched junction bases: 8. CDR1 SGHTA and CDR2 FQGNSA come from the germline V gene. CDR3 in DNA: TGTGCCAGCAGCCAGAGGGCTAGCGGGCCAGATACGCAGTATTTT. Translating gives CASSQRASGPDTQYF.

The CDR3 nucleotides read TGCGCCAGCAGCCGTGACAGGGACGCCGGGGAGCTGTTTTTT. Its protein is CASSRDRDAGELFF. This chain connects TRBV5-1 to TRBJ2-2; 7 nucleotides agree with TRBD1. Germline V gives CDR1 SGHRS, CDR2 YFSETQ. The V gene end was trimmed by 4 bases and the J gene end by 6 bases; junction bases not matched to a gene: 6. This CDR3 is built from 14 residues.

This clonotype was detected a few times. The gene calls are TRBV28 and TRBJ1-3; maybe TRBD1 (6 bases). Germline CDR1 MDHEN, CDR2 SYDVKM. V was clipped by 5 bases and J by 7 bases, with 12 bases between them. There are 13 residues in the CDR3. CDR3 amino acids: CASSRQAKNTIYF. CDR3 in DNA: TGTGCCAGCAGTCGACAGGCTAAGAACACCATATATTTT.

Only a few counts were recorded for this clonotype. The chain is built from TRBV6-1 and TRBJ2-7; 8 positions match TRBD2. This CDR3 has 14 amino acids. From germline, CDR1 is MNHNS and CDR2 SASEGT. V shed 10 bases and J 0 bases; nucleotides not matched to a gene: 8. CDR3 nucleotides: TGTGCCACGAGTGCGGGAGGCTACTCCTACGAGCAGTACTTC. It translates to CATSAGGYSYEQYF.

This clonotype was seen repeatedly, ten times or more. The rearrangement uses TRBV12-3 or TRBV12-4 and TRBJ2-2, with D possibly matching TRBD2 (6 bases). V was shortened by 3 bases and J by 1 base, with 12 bases between the two germline ends. This CDR3 has 16 amino acids. CDR3 loop: CASSFRREENTGELFF. The CDR3 DNA is TGTGCCAGCAGTTTCCGAAGGGAGGAGAACACCGGGGAGCTGTTTTTT.

The chain uses TRBV3-1 and TRBJ2-3, with D perhaps matching TRBD1 (5 bases). V gave up 3 bases and J gave up 0 bases, with 10 bases separating them. Germline V CDR1 and CDR2: LGHDT, YNNKEL (reference sequence). The CDR3 extends over 15 amino acids. CDR3 bases: TGTGCCAGCAGCCATGGGGCGGTTAGCACAGATACGCAGTATTTT. Encoded protein: CASSHGAVSTDTQYF.

V usage is TRBV6-1 and J usage is TRBJ2-5, with TRBD2 identical over 13 bases. Germline CDR1 and CDR2: MNHNS and SASEGT. The V and J ends lost 6 bases and 4 bases, in that order; junction bases with no gene match: 5. The CDR3 is 15 amino acids. The CDR3 sequence is CASSGLAGVLETQYF. CDR3 coding DNA: TGTGCCAGCAGCGGACTAGCGGGAGTCTTAGAGACCCAGTACTTC.

This clonotype was seen many times. The V and J genes are TRBV5-1 and TRBJ2-1; D remains ambiguous. Germline lookup yields CDR1 SGHRS and CDR2 YFSETQ. There are 13 residues in the CDR3. V was shortened by 0 bases and J by 6 bases, with 7 bases between the two germline ends. The CDR3 is CASSLVTGNEQFF. The CDR3 nucleotides are TGCGCCAGCAGCTTGGTGACGGGCAATGAGCAGTTCTTC.

This sequence joins TRBV7-2 and TRBJ1-2; D is perhaps TRBD1 (5 bases). The CDR3 is 15 residues long. Germline CDR1 SGHTA, CDR2 FQGNSA. The V gene lost 3 bases and the J gene lost 0 bases, with 11 bases spanning the gap. The CDR3 here is CASSFRQGANYGYTF. The CDR3 DNA reads as TGTGCCAGCAGCTTTAGGCAGGGCGCTAACTATGGCTACACCTTC.

This clonotype was counted at least ten times. The chain links TRBV20-1 to TRBJ2-1; D is tentatively TRBD1 or TRBD2 (6 bases each). V lost 6 bases and J 7 bases, leaving 16 bases between the germline ends. Germline CDR1 and CDR2: DFQATT and SNEGSKA (reference sequence). CDR3 length: 13 amino acids. The CDR3 bases are TGCAGTGCCCTTCCTACAGGGAGGAATGAGCAGTTCTTC. This encodes CSALPTGRNEQFF.

The CDR3 bases are TGCAGCGCAGCTAGCGGGAGGGCAGATACGCAGTATTTT. It translates to CSAASGRADTQYF. The chain uses TRBV29-1 and TRBJ2-3; TRBD2 matches at 12 bases. Germline assignment: CDR1 SQVTM and CDR2 ANQGSEA. The CDR3 has 13 residues. Germline trimming cut 7 bases from V and 4 bases from J; bases unmatched to any gene: 3.

This clonotype has only a few counts. This sequence joins TRBV15 and TRBJ1-1; D call uncertain. Per the germline V gene, CDR1 is LNHNV and CDR2 is YYDKDF (reference sequence). The V gene lost 1 base and the J gene lost 0 bases, with 9 bases spanning the gap. CDR3 size: 15 residues. CDR3 region: CATSRAGALNTEAFF. The CDR3 nucleotides read TGTGCCACCAGCAGAGCAGGAGCTCTGAACACTGAAGCTTTCTTT.